At least ten counts were recorded for the clone carrying this T cell receptor beta chain. Its target is unknown. The read halts 3 residues ahead of the CDR3 end, with the missing end drawn from the germline J gene. The data derive from a study of T cell clonality in common variable immunodeficiency. Study results and limitations: T cell subpopulation sequencing would be needed to explain CVID clonality. Reportedly, TCR beta sequences from common variable immunodeficiency showed fewer deletions and N-nucleotide insertions. Compared with controls, CVID subjects had fewer shared TCRbeta clones.

The germline V gene has CDR1 MNHNS and CDR2 SASEGT. Trimming removed 0 bases from V and 6 bases from J; junction bases left unmatched: 10. This CDR3 is built from 17 residues. Here immunoSEQ multiplex PCR was the method, and the copy in TCRdb shows in-frame clones only, minus some. The sample yields around 52,000 clones, without any singletons. The sequenced sample consisted of peripheral blood mononuclear cells. V is TRBV6-1 and J is TRBJ2-7, with 11 bases aligning to TRBD1. The sequence was collected from a person between 18 and 69 years old in good health. The CDR3 bases that were read are TGTGCCAGCAGTGAAGCGCTTTGGTTGGACAGGGGGCGCGAG. Amino acids: CASSEALWLDRGRE. The CDR3, in full, reads CASSEALWLDRGREQYF.